Each of the 27 T cell receptor beta chains below was sequenced from the same sample in a study of T cells in Graves' hyperthyroidism and ophthalmopathy. Researchers amplified the TCR beta CDR3 regions from RNA transcripts. Carried out on the TCR CDR3, a first-round RT-PCR used the HTBI primer set. A single record per CDR3 protein comes from TCRdb applying MiXCR to the multiplex PCR reads. The table includes roughly 290,000 distinct CDR3 sequences, around 13% detected once. The sequenced sample consisted of blood. The receptor set was obtained from a woman between 40 and 50 years old with Graves' hyperthyroidism.

The V and J genes are TRBV27 and TRBJ2-1, with TRBD2 matching 9 bases. V dropped 7 bases and J dropped 1; count of bases not matched to a gene: 11. The CDR3 spans 17 residues. Germline V CDR1 and CDR2: MNHEY, SMNVEV (reference sequence). The CDR3 sequence: CASTPVPTSGSYNEQFF. The DNA for the CDR3 is TGTGCCAGCACCCCGGTCCCTACTAGCGGGTCCTACAATGAGCAGTTCTTC.

The rearrangement links TRBV20-1 to TRBJ2-1; perhaps TRBD2 as D (7 bases). V lost 1 base and J lost 7, with 17 bases in between. This CDR3 spans 15 amino acids. CDR1 is DFQATT and CDR2 is SNEGSKA in the germline V gene (reference sequence). Written as DNA, the CDR3 is TGCAGTGCTAGAGTCAGTGGGGGGGGCGGGAATGAGCAGTTCTTC. Protein: CSARVSGGGGNEQFF.

This clonotype appeared a few times. This chain joins TRBV20-1 and TRBJ1-1, with a weak D call TRBD1 (6 bases). Trimming took 3 bases from V and 1 from J, leaving 15 bases between them. Germline V gene data show CDR1 as DFQATT and CDR2 as SNEGSKA (reference sequence). This CDR3 comprises 15 residues. The CDR3, as DNA: TGCAGTGCTAGCGAGGTGCGGGGGGCGAACACTGAAGCTTTCTTT. As protein: CSASEVRGANTEAFF.

This clonotype was observed many times. The rearrangement uses TRBV29-1 and TRBJ2-1; 12 bases fit TRBD2. Unmatched junction bases numbered 14, after V lost 4 bases and J lost 7 bases. Germline CDR1 SQVTM, CDR2 ANQGSEA. CDR3 length equals 17 residues. The CDR3 protein is CSVVLAGGQIGQNEQFF. For the CDR3, the DNA is TGCAGCGTTGTCCTAGCGGGAGGGCAAATTGGGCAAAATGAGCAGTTCTTC.

The sample holds many counts of this clonotype. CDR3 residues: CASSLHKGIGTEAFF. CDR3 in DNA: TGTGCCAGCAGCTTGCATAAGGGGATTGGCACTGAAGCTTTCTTT. This rearrangement joins TRBV5-4 to TRBJ1-1, with D maybe TRBD1 (5 bases). Germline CDR1 and CDR2: SGHNT and YYREEE (reference sequence). Trimming stripped 1 base from V and 4 bases from J, with 14 bases between. This CDR3 is built from 15 residues. The full variable domain, its missing parts supplied by reference TRBV5-4 and TRBJ1-1, is ETGVTQSPTHLIKTRGQQVTLRCSSQSGHNTVSWYQQALGQGPQFIFQYYREEENGRGNFPPRFSGLQFPNYSSELNVNALELDDSALYLCASSLHKGIGTEAFFGQGTRLTVV.

This clonotype came up many times. The rearrangement uses TRBV10-3 and TRBJ2-1; TRBD2 aligns across 11 bases. The V gene end was trimmed by 11 bases and the J gene end by 9 bases; junction bases not matched to a gene: 18. Germline assignment: CDR1 ENHRY and CDR2 SYGVKD. The CDR3 is made up of 16 amino acids. CDR3 loop: CAHSPGLAGGMGEQFF. The CDR3 DNA is TGTGCCCACTCCCCTGGGCTAGCGGGAGGAATGGGTGAGCAGTTCTTC.

In regard to this clonotype: Being one base from a much bigger clone, this may be a read error. V and J are TRBV10-3 and TRBJ1-2; D not resolved. With 3 bases removed from V and 0 bases from J, the gap between germline ends came to 23 bases. CDR3 length equals 19 residues. Germline values: CDR1 ENHRY, CDR2 SYGVKD. CDR3: CAISDSYLASERTNYGYTF. The DNA for the CDR3 is TGTGCCATCAGTGACTCATATCTGGCGTCAGAAAGAACTAACTATGGCTACACCTTC.

The CDR3 region has the DNA TGTGCCAGCAACCCCTCCTACAGGGGGAGGGGGGGGGAAAAACTGTTTTTT. Its translation is CASNPSYRGRGGEKLFF. V and J are TRBV28 and TRBJ1-4, with TRBD1 identical over 8 bases. The CDR3 runs 17 residues. Unmatched junction bases numbered 18, after V lost 7 bases and J lost 8 bases. The V gene's germline CDR1 is MDHEN and CDR2 SYDVKM.

This clonotype appeared many times. The V gene is TRBV2, the J gene TRBJ1-2, with D tentatively TRBD1 (5 bases). V dropped 1 base and J dropped 5 bases, with 11 bases sitting between them. The CDR3 sequence is 14 residues long. Germline V gene sequence: CDR1 SNHLY, CDR2 FYNNEI. This CDR3 reads CASSEEQGSYGYTF. The CDR3 DNA reads TGTGCCAGCAGTGAAGAGCAGGGTTCATATGGCTACACCTTC. Complete variable domain (other parts from reference TRBV2 and TRBJ1-2): EPEVTQTPSHQVTQMGQEVILRCVPISNHLYFYWYRQILGQKVEFLVSFYNNEISEKSEIFDDQFSVERPDGSNFTLKIRSTKLEDSAMYFCASSEEQGSYGYTFGSGTRLTVV.

This clonotype was detected many times. The CDR3 loop is CSAGLEPWETQYF. In DNA form, the CDR3 reads TGCAGTGCTGGACTAGAGCCGTGGGAGACCCAGTACTTC. This rearrangement joins TRBV20-1 to TRBJ2-5; TRBD2 matches 7 bases. V lost 5 bases to trimming and J lost 5 bases; unmatched junction nucleotides: 8. This CDR3 comprises 13 residues. CDR1 and CDR2 from the germline V gene are DFQATT and SNEGSKA (reference sequence).

This clonotype showed up many times. The V gene is TRBV12-3 or TRBV12-4, the J gene TRBJ2-7; a weak D match, TRBD1 (6 bases). The CDR3 contains 13 residues. Trimming removed 3 bases at V and 2 bases at J, with 8 bases between. The CDR3: CASSFYRAYEQYF. The CDR3 nucleotides are TGTGCCAGCAGTTTTTACAGGGCCTACGAGCAGTACTTC.

This clonotype appeared many times. This sequence joins TRBV7-8 and TRBJ1-3; 7 nucleotides match TRBD1. Germline assignment: CDR1 SGHVS and CDR2 FQNEAQ. V lost 5 bases, J lost 0 bases, and 4 bases stayed unmatched. The CDR3 consists of 15 residues. The CDR3 sequence: CASSPGQPSGNTIYF. The CDR3 coding sequence is TGTGCCAGCAGCCCGGGACAGCCCTCTGGAAACACCATATATTTT.

This clonotype was recorded many times. The chain links TRBV28 to TRBJ1-5; 7 nucleotides agree with TRBD1. CDR1 and CDR2 (germline): MDHEN, SYDVKM. Germline trimming cut 5 bases from V and 4 bases from J; bases unmatched to any gene: 8. This CDR3 spans 15 amino acids. CDR3 in amino acids: CASSTPDRPNQPQHF. The CDR3 coding sequence is TGTGCCAGCAGTACCCCGGACAGGCCGAATCAGCCCCAGCATTTT. Full variable domain (rest looked up from reference TRBV28 and TRBJ1-5): DVKVTQSSRYLVKRTGEKVFLECVQDMDHENMFWYRQDPGLGLRLIYFSYDVKMKEKGDIPEGYSVSREKKERFSLILESASTNQTSMYLCASSTPDRPNQPQHFGDGTRLSIL.

The CDR3 sequence is CAISRDSEKLFF. CDR3 in DNA: TGTGCCATCAGTCGGGATTCGGAAAAACTGTTTTTT. The gene calls are TRBV10-3 and TRBJ1-4; no firm D call. Deletions cut 5 bases from V and 8 bases from J, with 9 bases between. Germline loops: CDR1 ENHRY, CDR2 SYGVKD. The CDR3 runs 12 residues.

In its sample, this clonotype was seen many times. This rearrangement joins TRBV5-5 to TRBJ1-6, with D hard to call. Trimming stripped 6 bases from V and 0 bases from J, with 13 bases between. This CDR3 comprises 16 residues. Germline V CDR1 and CDR2: SGHKS, YYEKEE (reference sequence). CDR3 region: CASNLLGSSYNSPLHF. The CDR3 nucleotides read TGTGCCAGCAACCTCCTTGGAAGCTCCTATAATTCACCCCTCCACTTT.

This clonotype has a count of ten or more. The V and J genes are TRBV6-1 and TRBJ2-7; 9 bases align to TRBD1. The ends lost 7 bases at V and 7 bases at J; junction bases unmatched: 5. Germline V lookup: CDR1 MNHNS, CDR2 SASEGT. This CDR3 contains 12 residues. CDR3 sequence reads: CASNRGRGEQYF. CDR3 DNA: TGTGCCAGCAACAGGGGGCGCGGAGAGCAGTACTTC.

The chain employs TRBV19 and TRBJ1-2; TRBD1 agrees at 7 bases. Germline CDR1 reads LNHDA; CDR2 reads SQIVND (reference sequence). CDR3 length: 13 amino acids. The junction had 6 bases not matched to a gene; V was cut back by 7 bases and J by 4 bases. The CDR3 coding sequence is TGTGCCAGTAAGAGGCAGGGGGTCTATGGCTACACCTTC. This sequence encodes CASKRQGVYGYTF.

This clonotype was recorded a few times. The chain has TRBV7-2 and TRBJ2-2; D remains unclear. Deletions cut 6 bases from V and 2 bases from J, with 13 bases between. Germline V gene sequence: CDR1 SGHTA, CDR2 FQGNSA. The length of the CDR3 is 15 residues. The CDR3 spells CASRSYSRNTGELFF. Here the CDR3 DNA reads TGTGCCAGCAGATCCTACAGCCGTAACACCGGGGAGCTGTTTTTT.

This clonotype was recorded at least ten times. The CDR3 sequence is CASSELAGARDTQYF. CDR3 DNA: TGTGCCAGCAGCGAACTAGCGGGAGCGAGAGATACGCAGTATTTT. The chain combines TRBV7-3 with TRBJ2-3; TRBD2 matches 11 bases. The CDR3 covers 15 residues. With 5 bases clipped from V and 5 bases from J, the junction kept 6 bases outside the gene matches. Germline values: CDR1 SGHTA, CDR2 FQGTGA.

V gene TRBV29-1 combines with J gene TRBJ1-4, with D possibly being TRBD1 (6 bases). Trimming shortened V by 6 bases and J by 6 bases, and 11 bases separated the two germline ends. Looked up from germline, CDR1 is SQVTM and CDR2 is ANQGSEA. The CDR3 has 12 residues. CDR3 protein: CSVHEGDEKLFF. DNA of the CDR3: TGCAGCGTCCACGAGGGGGATGAAAAACTGTTTTTT. The variable domain in full, with the rest retrieved from reference TRBV29-1 and TRBJ1-4, is SAVISQKPSRDICQRGTSLTIQCQVDSQVTMMFWYRQQPGQSLTLIATANQGSEATYESGFVIDKFPISRPNLTFSTLTVSNMSPEDSSIYLCSVHEGDEKLFFGSGTQLSVL.

The sample holds many counts of this clonotype. The chain employs TRBV20-1 and TRBJ2-1, with 11 bases matching TRBD2. Germline CDR1 reads DFQATT; CDR2 reads SNEGSKA (reference sequence). This CDR3 comprises 16 residues. The trim removed 1 base at V and 5 bases at J, leaving 7 bases unmatched. Here the CDR3 reads CSARVLAGALDNEQFF. CDR3 DNA: TGCAGTGCTAGAGTACTAGCGGGAGCCCTCGACAATGAGCAGTTCTTC.

This clonotype was picked up many times. For the CDR3, the DNA is TGCGCCAGCAGCTGGGAGGGCCTTGCGGATACGCAGTATTTT. Protein product: CASSWEGLADTQYF. The rearrangement links TRBV5-1 to TRBJ2-3; 7 bases align to TRBD2. Germline assignment: CDR1 SGHRS and CDR2 YFSETQ. V shed 3 bases, J shed 6 bases, and the junction held 7 bases outside the gene matches. The CDR3 runs to 14 residues.

This clonotype came up many times. The chain uses TRBV6-4 and TRBJ1-1; D unresolved. The CDR3 is made up of 13 amino acids. In germline, CDR1 is MRHNA, CDR2 SNTAGT. V shed 2 bases and J shed 2 bases, with 6 bases lying between them. CDR3 residues: CASSDQSNTEAFF. CDR3 DNA sequence: TGTGCCAGCAGTGACCAGAGCAACACTGAAGCTTTCTTT.

This clonotype was observed many times. This rearrangement joins TRBV7-9 to TRBJ2-7; 8 bases match TRBD1. Germline V gives CDR1 SEHNR, CDR2 FQNEAQ (reference sequence). The ends lost 4 bases at V and 5 bases at J; junction bases unmatched: 10. The CDR3 runs 15 residues. This CDR3 is CASSSPGQASHEQYF. In DNA, the CDR3 is TGTGCCAGCAGCTCCCCGGGACAGGCTTCGCACGAGCAGTACTTC.

This clonotype was seen more than once but under ten times. The junction departs from germline at one end; a sequencing error may be responsible. V is TRBV7-6 and J is TRBJ2-1; D may be TRBD1 (6 bases). The CDR3 runs to 14 residues. Per the germline V gene, CDR1 is SGHVS and CDR2 is FNYEAQ. The CDR3 loop reads CASSLEGTNNEQFF. In DNA, the CDR3 is TGTGCTAGCAGCTTAGAGGGGACAAACAATGAGCAGTTCTTC.

This clonotype was recorded at least ten times. The chain employs TRBV19 and TRBJ2-7; D gene unclear. The CDR3 consists of 12 residues. The V end lost 11 bases, the J end lost 0 bases, and 11 bases lay between the germline ends. Per germline, CDR1 LNHDA and CDR2 SQIVND (reference sequence). The CDR3 loop is CAPTASSYEQYF. The DNA of the CDR3 is TGTGCCCCCACCGCGAGCTCCTACGAGCAGTACTTC.

Ten or more counts support this clonotype. This rearrangement joins TRBV2 to TRBJ2-3; 14 bases are shared with TRBD2. This CDR3 has 15 amino acids. CDR1 is SNHLY, CDR2 FYNNEI, per germline. J lost 5 bases, V lost 5 bases, and 3 bases had no gene match. The CDR3: CASSRLAGGGDTQYF. The CDR3, as DNA: TGTGCCAGCAGTCGACTAGCGGGAGGGGGAGATACGCAGTATTTT.